This TCR beta chain emerged from a study of OX40 agonist ivuxolimab in advanced cancers. About the full investigation: Ivuxolimab was a fully human IgG2 agonistic monoclonal antibody targeting the costimulatory receptor OX40 (CD134). A male proportion of under 85% and a mean age of about 60 years, ranging from about 23 to 90, were recorded for the dose-escalation cohort. Patients were allowed to have had prior anti-PD-1, anti-PD-L1 or anti-CTLA-4 therapy, and approximately 40% of the dose-escalation patients had been treated with checkpoint inhibitors. Among the roughly 52 dose-escalation patients, about 20 had hepatocellular carcinoma, about 15 melanoma, 9 renal cell carcinoma and 9 head and neck cancer. Intravenous ivuxolimab was administered to patients every 2 weeks at six dose levels: 0.01, 0.1, 0.3, 1.5, 3 and 10 mg/kg. Partial responses were achieved by three dose-escalation patients, of whom one had hepatocellular carcinoma and two had cutaneous melanoma. The monotherapy dose-escalation portion (N of about 57 patients) of the phase I ivuxolimab trial is reported in the paper. The purpose of peripheral TCRbeta sequencing was to test whether ivuxolimab changed TCR sequence diversity and led to clonal T-cell expansion.

Concerning this clone itself: What this receptor recognizes is not known. No quality values exist for individual bases; no much larger clone is one base distant.

For sequencing of the TCRbeta CDR3 region, genomic DNA was extracted from the sorted cells. The immunoSEQ Assay was used for sequencing of TCRbeta CDR3 regions. The table was pulled from immuneACCESS by TCRdb, which kept in-frame rearrangements only. Such tables lose some clones; where checked, under half of the loss comes from unresolved V genes, and the rest has no known cause. Within this sample are tens of thousands of clones, with just under 90% of them counted one time only. The top ten constitute about 1.6% of the sample. The study at large found these results: The antigen specificity of the peripheral T cells that underwent clonal expansion was not determined. In the 0.1-3.0 mg/kg groups, partial responders had among the lowest normalized peripheral clonal expansion, particularly in CD8+ T cells. At doses of 0.1 to 3.0 mg/kg, clonal expansion of both CD4+ and CD8+ T cells in blood was seen between baseline and week 6. On average, CD8+ T cells showed more expanded clones than CD4+ T cells after ivuxolimab. Low levels of normalized T-cell clonal expansion were also seen in some nonresponding patients.

Patients with autoimmune disease history or receiving systemic immunosuppression were excluded from the trial. Peripheral blood for TCR sequencing was collected from all dose cohorts at baseline, on cycle 4 day 1, and on cycle 7 day 1. Samples were obtained from an open-label, multicenter, first-in-human phase I dose-escalation trial of ivuxolimab. Adults with locally advanced or metastatic head and neck squamous cell, hepatocellular, melanoma or renal cell carcinoma were enrolled in the trial. Before TCR sequencing, CD4+ T cells and CD8+ T cells from peripheral blood were sorted into separate populations. This specimen was CD4+ or CD8+ T cells sorted from blood, taken in a trial of the OX40 agonist ivuxolimab. This receptor was identified in an adult with an advanced solid tumor such as melanoma, head and neck, liver or kidney cancer.

CDR3 loop: CASRLTGGNTEAFF. The bases are TGTGCCAGCAGGTTGACAGGGGGGAACACTGAAGCTTTCTTT. Recombination joined TRBV5-8 with TRBJ1-1; TRBD1 aligns with 9 central bases. The CDR3 numbers 14 residues from cysteine through phenylalanine. The sequence is cut down to CDR3 DNA, 42 bases in frame from base 1. V and J are trimmed by 5 bases and 1 base, and the gene matches miss 3 bases of the junction. Per the germline V gene, SGHTS is the CDR1 and YDEGEE is the CDR2.